This TCR beta chain was identified in a study of blood T cells in healthy people across ages. This clonotype was detected only a few times. Its target is unknown. Study results and caveats: Significant beta diversity loss was already apparent by age about 39, declining roughly linearly.

For the second PCR, which ran for about 6 to 11 cycles, a sample-barcoded 5' primer and a J-beta primer mix were used. Sequencing of every sample gave 3 million or more CDR3-containing paired-end reads. TCRdb passed the 5' RACE reads through MiXCR, listing each CDR3 protein once. The top ten hold less than 3.5% of the sample, which has 750,000 to 950,000 distinct CDR3 sequences, more than 25% seen once. Extraction of total RNA produced a minimum of 5.5 micrograms from each sample. This sample was shared with a second study, whose subject was T cells of mothers and their children. As that report states: Slightly higher but non-significant overlap marked related mother-child pairs versus unrelated pairs.

Sequencing input: blood. The TCR comes from a boy younger than 18 in good health.

CDR3 DNA: TGTGCCATCAGTGTGGGACAGGGGGCCTCCGGGGAGCTGTTTTTT. Protein sequence: CAISVGQGASGELFF. V usage is TRBV10-3 and J usage is TRBJ2-2, with TRBD1 identical over 12 bases. V lost 4 bases and J lost 6; bases outside the gene matches: 3. CDR1 is ENHRY, CDR2 SYGVKD, per germline. This CDR3 has 15 residues.